The source of this TCR beta chain is a study of PD-1 blockade in classical Hodgkin lymphoma. Background on the study: Patients had nivolumab dosed at 3 mg/kg, delivered intravenously every 2 weeks.

About this clone: Its antigen is currently unknown.

Time point described: cycle 4 day 1 (C4D1), after more than five weeks of nivolumab. Every patient experienced relapse after autologous stem cell transplantation, and brentuximab vedotin exposure varied. The authors purified CD4+ T cells from thawed PBMCs by magnetic negative selection. Produced via immunoSEQ multiplex PCR; TCRdb's table is partial and in-frame only. There are under 20,000 clones in the sample; about 68% occur only once, and around 2.1% lies in the top ten. The ends were cut back, 3 bases at V and 7 bases at J, with 9 bases in the middle. The CDR3 is 12 amino acids. Germline V gene lookup returns CDR1 MDHEN and CDR2 SYDVKM. Overall study results and limits: At C4D1, TCR diversity had climbed significantly for CD4+ cells, though not for CD8+ cells.

This chain connects TRBV28 to TRBJ1-1; D is unclear. The sequence derives from a human donor with classical Hodgkin lymphoma. Sequenced material: CD4+ T cells from blood, taken before the fourth cycle of nivolumab. As DNA, the CDR3 is TGTGCCAGCAGTTTCGGAGTAGTTGAAGCTTTCTTT. Amino acid sequence: CASSFGVVEAFF.